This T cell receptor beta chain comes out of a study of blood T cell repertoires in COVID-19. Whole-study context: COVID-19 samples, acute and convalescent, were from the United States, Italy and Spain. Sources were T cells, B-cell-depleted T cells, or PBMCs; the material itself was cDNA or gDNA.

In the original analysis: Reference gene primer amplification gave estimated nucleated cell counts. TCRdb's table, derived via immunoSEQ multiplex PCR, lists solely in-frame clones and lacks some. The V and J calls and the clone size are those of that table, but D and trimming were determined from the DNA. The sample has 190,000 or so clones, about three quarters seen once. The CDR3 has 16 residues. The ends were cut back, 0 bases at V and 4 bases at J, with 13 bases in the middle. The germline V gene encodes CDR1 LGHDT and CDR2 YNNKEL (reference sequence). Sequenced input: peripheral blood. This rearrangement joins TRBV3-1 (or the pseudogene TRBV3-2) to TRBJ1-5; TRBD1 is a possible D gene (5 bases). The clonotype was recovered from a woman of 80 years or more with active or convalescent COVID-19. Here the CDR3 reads CASSQDLGRGNQPQHF. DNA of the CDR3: TGTGCCAGCAGCCAAGATCTGGGGAGGGGTAATCAGCCCCAGCATTTT.